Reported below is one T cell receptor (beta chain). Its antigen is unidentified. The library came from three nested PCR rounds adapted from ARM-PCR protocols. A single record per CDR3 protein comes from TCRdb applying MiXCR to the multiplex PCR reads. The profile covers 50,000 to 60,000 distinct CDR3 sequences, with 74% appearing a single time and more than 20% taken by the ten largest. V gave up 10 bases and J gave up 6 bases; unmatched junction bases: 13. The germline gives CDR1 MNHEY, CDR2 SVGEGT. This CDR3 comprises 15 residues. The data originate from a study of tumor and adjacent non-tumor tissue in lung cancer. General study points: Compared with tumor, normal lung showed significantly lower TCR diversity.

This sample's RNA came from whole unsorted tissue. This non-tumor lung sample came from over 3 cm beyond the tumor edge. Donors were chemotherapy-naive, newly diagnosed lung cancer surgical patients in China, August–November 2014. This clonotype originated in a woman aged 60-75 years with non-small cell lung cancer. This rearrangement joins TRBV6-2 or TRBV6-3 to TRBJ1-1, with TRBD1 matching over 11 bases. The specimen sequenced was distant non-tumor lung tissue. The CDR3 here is CANQTPGQGVSEAFF. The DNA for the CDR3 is TGTGCCAACCAGACTCCGGGACAGGGGGTTTCTGAAGCTTTCTTT.